This entry features one T cell receptor beta chain sequence. The target antigen is unknown. CDR3 length: 15 amino acids. The germline V gene has CDR1 DFQATT and CDR2 SNEGSKA (reference sequence). This sample is part of a study of T cells expressing NK-cell markers. Study-level information: The study drew TCR beta repertoires from sorted CD3+CD56+NKG2C+, CD3+CD56+NKG2C- and CD3+CD56-NKG2C+ T cells. Study results and caveats: Dominant NKG2C+ clonotype frequencies of roughly 1.0-8% of CD8+ T cells were measured in roughly 6 donors.

TCR beta libraries carry UMIs added by 5'RACE template switching. TCRdb re-called the 5' RACE reads, yielding one record per CDR3 amino acid sequence without DNA. Here the sample table reports a few hundred thousand distinct CDR3 sequences. The sequenced material came from blood T cells: a sorted CD56 or NKG2C T cell subset, CD4+ or CD8+ T cells, or bulk PBMC T cells (not recorded which). The source of this sequence is a woman aged 45-60 years in good health. The rearrangement uses TRBV20-1 and TRBJ2-4; TCRdb selects TRBD1, and the lack of DNA leaves this call unchecked. CDR3 amino acids: CSARAPRGAKNIQYF.